These 22 T cell receptor beta chains were all obtained from the same sample, sequenced in a study of Tregs in tolerant kidney transplant recipients. Clones were read by immunoSEQ multiplex PCR, and TCRdb kept only the in-frame ones, dropping some. The sample includes 25,000 to 35,000 clones. Sequenced material: CD8+ T cells from blood, taken before the transplant. The receptors shown here come from a human donor who received a combined kidney and bone marrow transplant.

Comments on this clone: The read ends 3 residues before the CDR3 terminus; that terminus is restored from the germline J gene. The chain joins TRBV6-2 or TRBV6-3 to TRBJ2-1, with 11 bases identical to TRBD2. Germline V gene data show CDR1 as MNHEY and CDR2 as SVGEGT. The length of the CDR3 is 14 residues. With V trimmed by 5 bases and J by 5 bases, 2 bases remained unmatched. The CDR3 loop reads CASSGTSGNNEQFF. The CDR3 DNA, read in part, is TGTGCCAGCAGTGGGACTAGCGGTAACAATGAG.

Details on this clone: The read terminates 3 residues before the CDR3 end, so the remaining end is supplied by the germline J gene. This sequence joins TRBV19 and TRBJ1-1; no clear D. The CDR3 is 13 residues long. Trimming stripped 7 bases from V and 0 bases from J, with 9 bases between. Per the germline V gene, CDR1 is LNHDA and CDR2 is SQIVND (reference sequence). The sequenced part of the CDR3 DNA is TGTGCCAGTAATAATCTACTGAACACTGAA. Translation gives CASNNLLNTE. The CDR3 reads in full as CASNNLLNTEAFF.

A remark on this clone: The read ends 3 residues early relative to the CDR3; the germline J gene fills the gap. The rearrangement joins TRBV28 to TRBJ1-1, with TRBD1 as a possible D gene (5 bases). Germline-derived CDR1 and CDR2 are MDHEN and SYDVKM. CDR3 length: 12 residues. V gave up 3 bases and J gave up 5 bases, with 7 bases separating them. The covered CDR3 bases are TGTGCCAGCAGTTTCGAGGGGACTGAA. The encoded protein is CASSFEGTE. The CDR3 reads in full as CASSFEGTEAFF. Using reference TRBV28 and TRBJ1-1 for the parts outside the CDR3, the full variable domain is DVKVTQSSRYLVKRTGEKVFLECVQDMDHENMFWYRQDPGLGLRLIYFSYDVKMKEKGDIPEGYSVSREKKERFSLILESASTNQTSMYLCASSFEGTEAFFGQGTRLTVV.

About this clone itself: The CDR3 end falls 3 residues outside the read, so it is completed with the germline J gene. The chain is built from TRBV6-2 or TRBV6-3 and TRBJ2-1; TRBD2 aligns across 13 bases. Germline CDR1 is MNHEY and CDR2 is SVGEGT. CDR3 size: 17 residues. The V and J ends lost 0 bases and 4 bases, in that order; junction bases with no gene match: 3. CDR3 sequence: CASSYSLAGGPYNEQFF. The sequenced part of the CDR3 DNA is TGTGCCAGCAGTTACTCACTAGCGGGAGGGCCTTACAATGAG.

Points on this clone: With the read ending 3 residues before the CDR3 end, the germline J gene is used to fill in that end. This chain connects TRBV7-9 to TRBJ2-7; D is possibly TRBD1 (6 bases). V lost 0 bases and J lost 2, with 8 bases in between. Germline V gives CDR1 SEHNR, CDR2 FQNEAQ (reference sequence). The CDR3 consists of 14 residues. CDR3 DNA, as far as it was read: TGTGCCAGCAGCTTAGCGGGGGCTACCTACGAG. Translation: CASSLAGATYE. The whole CDR3 reads CASSLAGATYEQYF.

On this clone: The read falls 3 residues short of the CDR3 end, and the missing part is taken from the germline J gene. The J gene is TRBJ1-1, the V gene TRBV7-2; 8 nucleotides agree with TRBD1. The CDR3 length is 13 residues. V trimming: 2 bases; J trimming: 6 bases; junction bases outside the gene matches: 2. Germline V gene sequence: CDR1 SGHTA, CDR2 FQGNSA. The sequenced part of the CDR3 DNA is TGTGCCAGCAGCTTAACAGGGGGGGCTGAA. It translates to CASSLTGGAE. The entire CDR3 is CASSLTGGAEAFF.

A word on this clone: The read finishes 3 residues shy of the CDR3 end, and the germline J gene is used to complete it. The rearrangement joins TRBV5-4 to TRBJ1-1, with 7 bases aligning to TRBD1. CDR1 is SGHNT, CDR2 YYREEE, per germline (reference sequence). The CDR3 runs to 15 residues. After removal of 4 bases from V and 0 bases from J, the junction contained 6 bases not matched to a gene. CDR3 DNA (partial): TGTGCCAGCAGCAGGGGACAGACAATGAACACTGAA. This encodes CASSRGQTMNTE. The entire CDR3 is CASSRGQTMNTEAFF.

With regard to this clone: A junction boundary mismatches the germline segment, possibly from a read error. The CDR3 end is not reached by the read, which stops 3 residues before it; the germline J gene fills it in. The chain recombines TRBV6-1 with TRBJ1-1, with 9 bases fitting TRBD1. Germline V CDR1 and CDR2: MNHNS, SASEGT. This CDR3 contains 16 residues. Here the CDR3 reads CASSQAGTGLNTEAFF. CDR3 bases read: TGTGCCAGCAGTCAAGCTGGGACAGGGTTGAACACTGAA.

In regard to this clone: Read coverage stops 3 residues before the CDR3 terminus; the germline J gene supplies the remainder. This chain links TRBV11-2 with TRBJ1-2; D uncertain. V lost 3 bases and J lost 6, with 2 bases in between. CDR3 length: 10 residues. Germline V gene lookup returns CDR1 SGHAT and CDR2 FQNNGV. Incomplete CDR3 DNA: TGTGCCAGCAGCTTTAATGGC. Translation: CASSFNG. From start to end, the CDR3 is CASSFNGYTF.

As for this clone: The read ends 3 residues shy of where the CDR3 ends; the end is completed using the germline J gene. The rearrangement uses TRBV7-8 and TRBJ2-2; TRBD1 aligns across 8 bases. After removal of 5 bases from V and 8 bases from J, the junction contained 7 bases not matched to a gene. CDR1 and CDR2 from the germline V gene are SGHVS and FQNEAQ. There are 14 residues in the CDR3. The CDR3 DNA, read in part, is TGTGCCAGCAGCACCAGGACAGGGAAAGGGGAG. The encoded protein is CASSTRTGKGE. The whole CDR3 protein reads CASSTRTGKGELFF.

Of note for this clone: The read ends 3 residues early relative to the CDR3; the germline J gene fills the gap. This chain joins TRBV6-7 and TRBJ1-3; no definite D call. TRBV6-7 is an ORF; its function is uncertain. V dropped 8 bases and J dropped 0 bases, with 5 bases sitting between them. This CDR3 has 12 residues. CDR3 DNA (partial): TGTGCCAGCTTAGACTCTGGAAACACC. Translated, it gives CASLDSGNT. The CDR3 in full is CASLDSGNTIYF.

Details on this clone: From the germline J gene comes the end of the CDR3, since the read stops 3 residues before it. The chain couples TRBV30 to TRBJ2-3, with 12 bases fitting TRBD2. The CDR3 has 18 residues. In germline, CDR1 is GTSNPN, CDR2 SVGIG (reference sequence). Germline trimming cut 2 bases from V and 2 bases from J; bases unmatched to any gene: 11. The CDR3 is CAWSLTSGRLPLTDTQYF. The covered CDR3 bases are TGTGCCTGGAGTCTTACTAGCGGGAGGTTACCCCTCACAGATACG.

On this clone: Coverage ceases 3 residues before the CDR3 finishes, and the germline J gene fills in the end. The chain carries TRBV6-4 and TRBJ2-2; D ambiguous. The CDR3 is 14 residues long. V was shortened by 0 bases and J by 4 bases, with 6 bases between the two germline ends. Germline V CDR1 and CDR2: MRHNA, SNTAGT. The CDR3 sequence is CASSDSPGTGELFF. CDR3 DNA (partial): TGTGCCAGCAGTGACTCGCCGGGCACCGGGGAG.

In the case of this clone: The CDR3 end lies 3 residues beyond the end of the read and is filled in from the germline J gene. The chain links TRBV19 to TRBJ2-1, with TRBD2 matching over 8 bases. The trim removed 4 bases at V and 7 bases at J, leaving 9 bases unmatched. Germline V lookup: CDR1 LNHDA, CDR2 SQIVND (reference sequence). This CDR3 is 15 amino acids long. The CDR3 DNA, read in part, is TGTGCCAGTAGTAGAATTGGACTAGCTCCGAATGAG. It is translated as CASSRIGLAPNE. The complete CDR3 protein is CASSRIGLAPNEQFF.

For this clone: The read finishes 3 residues shy of the CDR3 end, and the germline J gene is used to complete it. The chain is built from TRBV13 and TRBJ1-1; D perhaps matches TRBD1 (6 bases). The CDR3 is 13 residues long. Germline loops: CDR1 PRHDT, CDR2 FYEKMQ (reference sequence). V lost 11 bases, J lost 1 base, and 14 bases lay in between. The covered CDR3 bases are TGTGCCCAAGGGGGACAAGGGAACACTGAA. Translating it yields CAQGGQGNTE. The entire CDR3 protein reads CAQGGQGNTEAFF.

Of note for this clone: The read ends 3 residues before the CDR3 terminus; that terminus is restored from the germline J gene. The V gene is TRBV7-8, the J gene TRBJ2-7; 7 bases are shared with TRBD2. From germline, CDR1 is SGHVS and CDR2 FQNEAQ. CDR3 length: 13 residues. The V gene end was trimmed by 2 bases and the J gene end by 2 bases; junction bases not matched to a gene: 0. This chain's CDR3 is CASSLRGAYEQYF. Partial CDR3 DNA: TGTGCCAGCAGCTTACGGGGGGCCTACGAG.

Regarding this clone: The sequence runs out 3 residues before the end of the CDR3; the remainder is reconstructed from the germline J gene. The chain carries TRBV7-7 and TRBJ2-1, with TRBD1 as a possible D gene (5 bases). The ends were cut back, 5 bases at V and 5 bases at J, with 19 bases in the middle. CDR1 and CDR2 from the germline V gene are SSHAT and FNYEAQ (reference sequence). The CDR3 runs to 16 residues. CDR3 sequence: CASSAQRRGGDNEQFF. CDR3 DNA (partial): TGTGCCAGCAGCGCACAAAGAAGGGGCGGAGACAATGAG.

As to this clone: The CDR3 end falls 3 residues outside the read, so it is completed with the germline J gene. The chain couples TRBV30 to TRBJ1-5; tentatively, D is TRBD1 (6 bases). Trimming pared 0 bases from V and 0 bases from J, leaving 12 bases between. The CDR3 spans 16 residues. Germline lookup yields CDR1 GTSNPN and CDR2 SVGIG (reference sequence). This chain's CDR3 is CAWSVAWTDSNQPQHF. The DNA read from the CDR3 is TGTGCCTGGAGTGTCGCCTGGACAGATAGCAATCAGCCC. Full variable domain (missing parts from reference TRBV30 and TRBJ1-5): SQTIHQWPATLVQPVGSPLSLECTVEGTSNPNLYWYRQAAGRGLQLLFYSVGIGQISSEVPQNLSASRPQDRQFILSSKKLLLSDSGFYLCAWSVAWTDSNQPQHFGDGTRLSIL.

Note on this clone: Coverage ceases 3 residues before the CDR3 finishes, and the germline J gene fills in the end. This sequence joins TRBV7-6 and TRBJ1-6, with no clear D. Germline lookup yields CDR1 SGHVS and CDR2 FNYEAQ. V was clipped by 0 bases and J by 7 bases, with 13 bases between them. The CDR3 totals 16 residues. The covered CDR3 bases are TGTGCCAGCAGCTTAGCAATCCCGGGTGGGAATTCACCC. It yields the protein CASSLAIPGGNSP. The complete CDR3 reads CASSLAIPGGNSPLHF.

On this clone itself: With the read ending 3 residues before the CDR3 end, the germline J gene is used to fill in that end. The chain recombines TRBV19 with TRBJ2-3; 8 nucleotides line up with TRBD2. The CDR3 loop spans 16 amino acids. J lost 1 base, V lost 5 bases, and 8 bases had no gene match. Looked up from germline, CDR1 is LNHDA and CDR2 is SQIVND (reference sequence). The CDR3 DNA, read in part, is TGTGCCAGTAGTTCATCCCCGGGACTAGGCACAGATACG. It is translated as CASSSSPGLGTDT. The full-length CDR3 reads as CASSSSPGLGTDTQYF.

A word on this clone: Sequencing ends 3 residues short of the CDR3 end; the germline J gene provides the rest. This chain links TRBV20-1 with TRBJ2-1; perhaps TRBD2 as D (5 bases). The germline V gene has CDR1 DFQATT and CDR2 SNEGSKA (reference sequence). With 1 base removed from V and 4 bases from J, the gap between germline ends came to 14 bases. The CDR3 is 15 residues long. The chain's CDR3 is CSARAGESLYNEQFF. Partial CDR3 DNA: TGCAGTGCTAGAGCCGGGGAGTCTCTTTACAATGAG.

Of note for this clone: Read data end 3 residues before the CDR3 end; the end is taken from the germline J gene. V and J are TRBV19 and TRBJ2-7; perhaps TRBD2 as D (5 bases). The V and J ends lost 0 bases and 2 bases respectively, with 14 bases between them. The CDR3 loop spans 16 amino acids. Germline values: CDR1 LNHDA, CDR2 SQIVND (reference sequence). The CDR3 bases that were read are TGTGCCAGTAGTATAGATAACACGGGGATACCCTACGAG. Residues: CASSIDNTGIPYE. The entire CDR3 protein is CASSIDNTGIPYEQYF.